The next 6 T cell receptor beta chains were all read from a single sample in a study of cytomegalovirus exposure and HLA in healthy donors. The study ran its PCR with 60 Vbeta and 13 Jbeta primers. Clones were read by immunoSEQ multiplex PCR, and TCRdb kept only the in-frame ones, dropping some. The sample has around 150,000 clones, around 75% seen once. The sequenced sample consisted of PBMCs. The receptors were gathered from a male donor in good health and CMV-seronegative.

This rearrangement joins TRBV9 to TRBJ2-1, with TRBD2 matching 12 bases. J was trimmed by 7 bases and V by 3 bases; bases with no gene match: 8. The CDR3 has 16 amino acids. Germline values: CDR1 SGDLS, CDR2 YYNGEE. As DNA, the CDR3 is TGTGCCAGCAGCGCCCGGCTAGCGGGGGGGCTGAATGAGCAGTTCTTC. Encoded protein: CASSARLAGGLNEQFF.

The gene calls are TRBV5-1 and TRBJ2-7, with TRBD2 matching 11 bases. Germline CDR1 is SGHRS and CDR2 is YFSETQ. J gave up 2 bases and V 4 bases, and 8 bases lay outside the gene matches. The CDR3 totals 16 residues. CDR3 amino acids: CASSRRLAGLTYEQYF. As DNA, the CDR3 is TGCGCCAGCAGCCGGAGACTAGCGGGGCTTACCTACGAGCAGTACTTC.

This sequence joins TRBV4-1 and TRBJ2-7, with a weak D call TRBD2 (5 bases). Germline CDR1 is MGHRA and CDR2 is YSYEKL. Trimming removed 1 base from V and 6 bases from J, with 16 bases in between. The CDR3 extends over 15 amino acids. CDR3 DNA: TGCGCCAGCAGCCAAGTAGGATTAGAACGGGGCGAGCAGTACTTC. It yields the protein CASSQVGLERGEQYF.

This rearrangement joins TRBV5-1 to TRBJ1-1, with D maybe TRBD1 (6 bases). The length of the CDR3 is 13 residues. Per the germline V gene, CDR1 is SGHRS and CDR2 is YFSETQ. V was cut by 7 bases and J by 1 base, with 11 bases left in between. The CDR3 loop reads CASRRGQNTEAFF. The CDR3 DNA is TGCGCCAGCCGCCGGGGACAGAACACTGAAGCTTTCTTT.

The chain combines TRBV7-2 with TRBJ2-7; TRBD2 matches at 7 bases. Trimming cost V 0 bases and J 0 bases; bases outside gene matches: 5. The CDR3 is 16 residues long. The germline V gene has CDR1 SGHTA and CDR2 FQGNSA. As DNA, the CDR3 is TGTGCCAGCAGCTTAGCGGGAGGGAGGGCCTCCTACGAGCAGTACTTC. Translation gives CASSLAGGRASYEQYF.

The gene calls are TRBV10-3 and TRBJ2-3, with 9 nucleotides matching TRBD2. Losses at the gene ends were 5 bases for V and 8 bases for J; bases not matched to a gene: 17. The CDR3 is 17 residues long. CDR1 is ENHRY, CDR2 SYGVKD, per germline. CDR3 nucleotides: TGTGCCATCAGTCATCCGACTAGCGGTCCCGGCACTGCTACGCAGTATTTT. This encodes CAISHPTSGPGTATQYF.